This T cell receptor (beta chain) was recorded in a study of radiotherapy plus CTLA-4 blockade in lung cancer. Study-level points and caveats: Per reports, early blood T cell clone dynamics, plus interferon-beta, forecast response most strongly. After radiotherapy and ipilimumab, tumor-derived clones expanded in peripheral blood.

The assay was immunoSEQ multiplex PCR, and TCRdb's table has in-frame clones only and misses some. The profile shows 86,000 or so clones, about 79% of them singletons. This clone showed up just a few times. As yet, its antigen is unknown. This CDR3 is 17 amino acids long. Germline V gene sequence: CDR1 SGHVS, CDR2 FQNEAQ. J was trimmed by 6 bases and V by 0 bases; bases with no gene match: 5. V and J are TRBV7-8 and TRBJ1-6; 10 nucleotides agree with TRBD1. The sample was peripheral blood, taken from a patient treated with radiotherapy plus ipilimumab. The receptor was isolated from a human donor with non-small cell lung cancer who had a partial response to radiotherapy plus ipilimumab. Some clones in this sample may be carry-over from other donors' samples. The CDR3 protein is CASSLAPRTGGNSPLHF. In nucleotides, the CDR3 is TGTGCCAGCAGCTTAGCGCCCAGGACAGGGGGTAATTCACCCCTCCACTTT.